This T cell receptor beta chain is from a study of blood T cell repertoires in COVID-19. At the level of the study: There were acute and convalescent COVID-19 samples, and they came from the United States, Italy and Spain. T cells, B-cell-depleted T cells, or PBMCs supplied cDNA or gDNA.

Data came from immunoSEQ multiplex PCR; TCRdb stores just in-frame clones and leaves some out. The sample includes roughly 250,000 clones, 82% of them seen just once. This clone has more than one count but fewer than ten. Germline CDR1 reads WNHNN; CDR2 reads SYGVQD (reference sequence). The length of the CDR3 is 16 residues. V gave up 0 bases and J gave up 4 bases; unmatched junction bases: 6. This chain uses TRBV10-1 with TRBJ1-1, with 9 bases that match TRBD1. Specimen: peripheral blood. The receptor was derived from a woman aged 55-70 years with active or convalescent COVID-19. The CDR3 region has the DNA TGCGCCAGCAGTGAGTCTACAGGGGGCAGGGGCACTGAAGCTTTCTTT. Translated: CASSESTGGRGTEAFF.